This T cell receptor (beta chain) was observed in a study of cytomegalovirus exposure and HLA in healthy donors. Overall study findings and caveats: CMV antigen specificity of a few CMV-associated chains was confirmed in vitro.

PCR employed 60 Vbeta and 13 Jbeta primers. Generated by immunoSEQ multiplex PCR, the TCRdb table keeps only in-frame clones and is missing some. The top ten clones hold 7.3% of a sample with around 90,000 clones, roughly 75% of them seen once. V lost 0 bases and J lost 6, with 19 bases in between. Germline V gene lookup returns CDR1 ENHRY and CDR2 SYGVKD. This CDR3 has 17 amino acids. To note about this clone: Its antigen is unknown.

The source is a man aged 25 to 40 in good health and CMV-seronegative. The sequenced sample consisted of PBMCs. The V and J genes are TRBV10-3 and TRBJ2-3; the D gene is possibly TRBD1 (5 bases). The CDR3 bases are TGTGCCATCAGTGAGTCGGTTCACGGACATTGGCCGGATACGCAGTATTTT. Protein: CAISESVHGHWPDTQYF.